This T cell receptor beta chain was sequenced in a study of molecular identifiers for immune sequencing clone quantification. The overall study: In replicates, RNA from around 20,000 or 100,000 naive CD8 cells was divided five ways and four parts were sequenced. General study results and limits: In CMV-specific effectors, clones above 20 copies held over 99% of molecules; naive, under 1%.

The CDR3 spans 14 residues. The germline gives CDR1 MNHEY, CDR2 SVGEGT. Unmatched junction bases numbered 4, after V lost 4 bases and J lost 6 bases. A remark on this clonotype: Its target is unknown.

Naive CD8 T cells were FACS-sorted by CD8+CD4-CCR7+CD45RA+ markers. TCRdb reanalysed the PCR reads using MiXCR and keeps one entry per CDR3 protein. The sample lists hundreds of thousands of distinct CDR3 sequences, over 25% occurring once. Sample: naive CD8+ T cells from blood, with Jurkat cell RNA spiked in. Subset indicated: FACS-sorted CD8+CD4-CCR7+CD45RA+ naive T cells. The J gene is TRBJ2-1, the V gene TRBV6-2 or TRBV6-3; TRBD2 matches 9 bases. The receptor comes from a human donor in good health. Some libraries in this study had Jurkat cell RNA spiked in. The CDR3, as DNA: TGTGCCAGCAGTTTCCTAGCGGGGATCAATGAGCAGTTCTTC. This encodes CASSFLAGINEQFF.